Below, 30 T cell receptor beta chains from the same sample are listed, as sequenced in a study of blood T cell repertoires in COVID-19. Sequenced by immunoSEQ multiplex PCR; TCRdb stores in-frame clones only, minus some. Of roughly 110,000 clones listed, roughly 89% are singletons. Specimen: peripheral blood. All receptors come from a human donor with acute or convalescent COVID-19. The donor label of this sample is uncertain.

The gene calls are TRBV3-1 (or the pseudogene TRBV3-2) and TRBJ1-1, with no clear D. The CDR3 extends over 15 amino acids. The germline V gene has CDR1 LGHDT and CDR2 YNNKEL (reference sequence). The V and J ends lost 2 bases and 4 bases respectively, with 14 bases between them. The CDR3 here is CASSQWSRESTEAFF. CDR3 nucleotides: TGTGCCAGCAGCCAATGGTCCCGGGAAAGCACTGAAGCTTTCTTT.

The CDR3 sequence is CASSPIGSGLGNTIYF. The CDR3 bases are TGTGCCAGCAGCCCCATAGGGTCGGGATTAGGAAACACCATATATTTT. The chain joins TRBV7-8 to TRBJ1-3, with D unclear. Germline assignment: CDR1 SGHVS and CDR2 FQNEAQ. Trimming left V 5 bases short and J 4 bases short, with 18 bases between. The CDR3 covers 16 residues.

The sample holds a few counts of this clone. This chain joins TRBV6-1 and TRBJ2-5, with a tentative D call TRBD2 (6 bases). The CDR3 loop spans 18 amino acids. Trimming removed 2 bases from V and 5 bases from J, with 24 bases in between. Germline V gene sequence: CDR1 MNHNS, CDR2 SASEGT. The DNA for the CDR3 is TGTGCCAGCAGTGAATATGGGGGGTTGGGTCGTGGTGTGGAGACCCAGTACTTC. This encodes CASSEYGGLGRGVETQYF.

This chain links TRBV28 with TRBJ2-7; 9 bases are shared with TRBD1. V lost 3 bases to trimming and J lost 3 bases; unmatched junction nucleotides: 9. Germline-derived CDR1 and CDR2 are MDHEN and SYDVKM. The CDR3 spans 16 residues. The chain's CDR3 is CASSFLAGQGFYEQYF. In DNA, the CDR3 is TGTGCCAGCAGTTTTCTTGCGGGACAGGGCTTCTACGAGCAGTACTTC.

The gene calls are TRBV18 and TRBJ1-6; 9 bases agree with TRBD1. The trim removed 3 bases at V and 9 bases at J, leaving 21 bases unmatched. The V gene's germline CDR1 is KGHSH and CDR2 LQKENI. This CDR3 contains 20 residues. The CDR3 bases are TGTGCCAGCTCACCCAGAGCTCCGGGACAGGGTTATTCCCGCCCTTCACCCCTCCACTTT. Translation gives CASSPRAPGQGYSRPSPLHF. Drawing the rest from reference TRBV18 and TRBJ1-6, the complete variable domain is NAGVMQNPRHLVRRRGQEARLRCSPMKGHSHVYWYRQLPEEGLKFMVYLQKENIIDESGMPKERFSAEFPKEGPSILRIQQVVRGDSAAYFCASSPRAPGQGYSRPSPLHFGNGTRLTVT.

V gene TRBV2 combines with J gene TRBJ1-1; tentative D call: TRBD1 (6 bases). The CDR3 sequence is 16 residues long. Between the trimmed V and J ends, which lost 6 bases and 1 base, there was a span of 18 bases. Germline lookup yields CDR1 SNHLY and CDR2 FYNNEI. The CDR3 sequence: CASRATLMGANTEAFF. CDR3 DNA sequence: TGTGCCAGCAGGGCTACTCTGATGGGGGCGAACACTGAAGCTTTCTTT. Full variable domain (missing parts from reference TRBV2 and TRBJ1-1): EPEVTQTPSHQVTQMGQEVILRCVPISNHLYFYWYRQILGQKVEFLVSFYNNEISEKSEIFDDQFSVERPDGSNFTLKIRSTKLEDSAMYFCASRATLMGANTEAFFGQGTRLTVV.

This clone was detected once. V gene TRBV11-2 combines with J gene TRBJ2-1; 9 bases line up with TRBD2. The CDR3 is 16 amino acids. Per the germline V gene, CDR1 is SGHAT and CDR2 is FQNNGV. The V gene end was trimmed by 0 bases and the J gene end by 4 bases; junction bases not matched to a gene: 4. For the CDR3, the DNA is TGTGCCAGCAGCTTAGAACTAGCGGGTATATACAATGAGCAGTTCTTC. Translated: CASSLELAGIYNEQFF.

A single count supports this clone. The chain has TRBV19 and TRBJ2-7; D unresolved. The germline CDR1 and CDR2 sequences are LNHDA and SQIVND (reference sequence). CDR3 length: 12 residues. Trimming cost V 5 bases and J 2 bases, with 7 bases left between them. The DNA for the CDR3 is TGTGCCAGTAGTCTGGCTCCCTACGAGCAGTACTTC. Its protein product is CASSLAPYEQYF. Full variable domain (missing parts from reference TRBV19 and TRBJ2-7): DGGITQSPKYLFRKEGQNVTLSCEQNLNHDAMYWYRQDPGQGLRLIYYSQIVNDFQKGDIAEGYSVSREKKESFPLTVTSAQKNPTAFYLCASSLAPYEQYFGPGTRLTVT.

CDR3 protein: CASSLEASGSYEQYF. The DNA of the CDR3 is TGTGCCAGCAGCTTGGAGGCTAGCGGGAGTTACGAGCAGTACTTC. V is TRBV5-8 and J is TRBJ2-7, with 10 bases matching TRBD2. Trimming took 0 bases from V and 4 from J; bases not matched to a gene: 4. Germline CDR1 is SGHTS and CDR2 is YDEGEE. The CDR3 loop spans 15 amino acids.

The rearrangement links TRBV28 to TRBJ1-4, with 7 bases that match TRBD1. The CDR3 runs to 15 residues. The junction had 9 bases not matched to a gene; V was cut back by 6 bases and J by 5 bases. Per the germline V gene, CDR1 is MDHEN and CDR2 is SYDVKM. CDR3 nucleotides: TGTGCCAGCAGCGACACCGGGACAGCGAATGAAAAACTGTTTTTT. Its protein is CASSDTGTANEKLFF. Based on the CDR3 plus reference TRBV28 and TRBJ1-4, the full variable domain is DVKVTQSSRYLVKRTGEKVFLECVQDMDHENMFWYRQDPGLGLRLIYFSYDVKMKEKGDIPEGYSVSREKKERFSLILESASTNQTSMYLCASSDTGTANEKLFFGSGTQLSVL.

CDR3 sequence reads: CASSQMANTEAFF. CDR3 sequence (DNA): TGTGCCAGCAGCCAAATGGCGAACACTGAAGCTTTCTTT. V and J are TRBV14 and TRBJ1-1; D gene uncertain. Germline V gene sequence: CDR1 SGHDN, CDR2 FVKESK. This CDR3 has 13 residues. V was pared by 2 bases and J by 1 base, with 5 bases between.

This clone has only a few counts. This sequence joins TRBV5-4 and TRBJ2-1; the D gene is possibly TRBD2 (6 bases). Looked up from germline, CDR1 is SGHNT and CDR2 is YYREEE (reference sequence). This CDR3 region has 16 residues. Trimming took off 0 bases at V and 2 bases at J, with 12 bases between the two ends. The CDR3 region is CASSLGGRGTYNEQFF. In DNA, the CDR3 is TGTGCCAGCAGCTTGGGCGGGCGGGGAACCTACAATGAGCAGTTCTTC.

V usage is TRBV29-1 and J usage is TRBJ1-2; 8 nucleotides line up with TRBD1. The CDR3 has 15 residues. Germline trimming cut 1 base from V and 4 bases from J; bases unmatched to any gene: 8. Germline-derived CDR1 and CDR2 are SQVTM and ANQGSEA. CDR3 sequence: CSVEVGRGLSYGYTF. CDR3 DNA: TGCAGCGTTGAAGTGGGCAGGGGGCTCAGCTATGGCTACACCTTC.

The chain recombines TRBV18 with TRBJ1-1; D possibly corresponds to TRBD1 (5 bases). The germline V and J ends were trimmed by 0 bases and 7 bases, with 12 bases remaining between them. This CDR3 spans 14 amino acids. The germline V gene has CDR1 KGHSH and CDR2 LQKENI. In DNA, the CDR3 is TGTGCCAGCTCACCACCACATCCGGGGGGTGAAGCTTTCTTT. Protein product: CASSPPHPGGEAFF. Supplemented by reference TRBV18 and TRBJ1-1, the full variable domain reads NAGVMQNPRHLVRRRGQEARLRCSPMKGHSHVYWYRQLPEEGLKFMVYLQKENIIDESGMPKERFSAEFPKEGPSILRIQQVVRGDSAAYFCASSPPHPGGEAFFGQGTRLTVV.

The chain is built from TRBV6-2 or TRBV6-3 and TRBJ1-1; 10 bases fit TRBD1. The CDR3 spans 17 residues. With 2 bases clipped from V and 8 bases from J, the junction kept 14 bases outside the gene matches. The V gene's germline CDR1 is MNHEY and CDR2 SVGEGT. The CDR3 nucleotides are TGTGCCAGCAGTTACGACAGGGGGCGTTCCTTTTCCTTAGAAGCTTTCTTT. Translating it yields CASSYDRGRSFSLEAFF.

The chain couples TRBV6-4 to TRBJ1-1, with 7 bases matching TRBD1. V dropped 4 bases and J dropped 5; count of bases not matched to a gene: 4. The CDR3 sequence is 13 residues long. Germline V gene data show CDR1 as MRHNA and CDR2 as SNTAGT. CDR3 in amino acids: CASSVTGKTEAFF. CDR3 bases: TGTGCCAGCAGTGTGACAGGGAAGACTGAAGCTTTCTTT.

This chain uses TRBV7-9 with TRBJ2-3; 7 bases align to TRBD2. The length of the CDR3 is 14 residues. V trimming: 5 bases; J trimming: 3 bases; junction bases outside the gene matches: 5. CDR1 and CDR2 from the germline V gene are SEHNR and FQNEAQ (reference sequence). Here the CDR3 DNA reads TGTGCCAGCAGCCCTCCGGGACTAACAGATACGCAGTATTTT. Its translation: CASSPPGLTDTQYF.

This clone ranks as medium-sized (0.01 to 0.1%). The chain couples TRBV6-1 to TRBJ2-5; D is ambiguous. This CDR3 contains 14 residues. The ends were cut back, 2 bases at V and 4 bases at J, with 11 bases in the middle. Germline V gives CDR1 MNHNS, CDR2 SASEGT. In DNA, the CDR3 is TGTGCCAGCAGTGAACCTCTTGGCCTAGAGACCCAGTACTTC. It encodes CASSEPLGLETQYF.

In its sample, this clone was seen a few times. This chain joins TRBV29-1 and TRBJ1-1, with TRBD1 identical over 7 bases. Germline V gene sequence: CDR1 SQVTM, CDR2 ANQGSEA. The V gene end was trimmed by 0 bases and the J gene end by 1 base; junction bases not matched to a gene: 5. This CDR3 spans 15 amino acids. The CDR3 protein is CSVEDLAGGNTEAFF. The DNA for the CDR3 is TGCAGCGTTGAAGATCTGGCAGGGGGGAACACTGAAGCTTTCTTT.

This chain joins TRBV19 and TRBJ1-1; TRBD1 agrees at 10 bases. The CDR3 is made up of 16 amino acids. CDR1 and CDR2 (germline): LNHDA, SQIVND (reference sequence). Losses at the gene ends were 5 bases for V and 1 base for J; bases not matched to a gene: 7. The CDR3 is CASSARQGARNTEAFF. In nucleotides, the CDR3 is TGTGCCAGTAGTGCGCGACAGGGGGCCCGGAACACTGAAGCTTTCTTT. The entire variable domain, with the rest obtained from reference TRBV19 and TRBJ1-1, is as follows: DGGITQSPKYLFRKEGQNVTLSCEQNLNHDAMYWYRQDPGQGLRLIYYSQIVNDFQKGDIAEGYSVSREKKESFPLTVTSAQKNPTAFYLCASSARQGARNTEAFFGQGTRLTVV.

The rearrangement joins TRBV5-1 to TRBJ2-1; 9 bases map to TRBD2. CDR1 is SGHRS and CDR2 is YFSETQ in the germline V gene. This CDR3 has 17 amino acids. The V gene end was trimmed by 0 bases and the J gene end by 7 bases; junction bases not matched to a gene: 11. CDR3 sequence: CASSLVGGSGRRNEQFF. Written as DNA, the CDR3 is TGCGCCAGCAGCTTGGTAGGGGGGAGCGGGAGGAGGAATGAGCAGTTCTTC.

J is TRBJ2-1 and V is TRBV6-2 or TRBV6-3; TRBD2 agrees at 13 bases. Germline V gene data show CDR1 as MNHEY and CDR2 as SVGEGT. V gave up 5 bases and J gave up 10 bases; unmatched junction bases: 8. The CDR3 runs 15 residues. CDR3 residues: CASSLGTSGIKEQFF. The CDR3 DNA follows: TGTGCCAGCAGTCTTGGGACTAGCGGGATTAAAGAGCAGTTCTTC.

A single count supports this clone. This chain connects TRBV9 to TRBJ2-7; the D gene is possibly TRBD1 (5 bases). CDR3 length equals 12 residues. Germline CDR1 SGDLS, CDR2 YYNGEE. The V and J ends lost 4 bases and 1 base respectively, with 6 bases between them. This CDR3 is CASSPGSYEQYF. CDR3 bases: TGTGCCAGCAGCCCAGGGTCCTACGAGCAGTACTTC.

The DNA of the CDR3 is TGTGCCAGTAGTATTGACACGAGAACTGGAAACACCATATATTTT. Its protein product is CASSIDTRTGNTIYF. J is TRBJ1-3 and V is TRBV19; no clear D gene. V dropped 3 bases and J dropped 2 bases, with 11 bases sitting between them. This CDR3 spans 15 amino acids. The germline CDR1 and CDR2 sequences are LNHDA and SQIVND (reference sequence).

This rearrangement joins TRBV6-5 to TRBJ2-5, with D possibly being TRBD1 (5 bases). The germline V and J ends were trimmed by 7 bases and 4 bases, with 16 bases remaining between them. Germline assignment: CDR1 MNHEY and CDR2 SVGAGI. The CDR3 loop spans 14 amino acids. CDR3 nucleotide sequence: TGTGCCAGCATGCAAAGGGGTTTGGGAGAGACCCAGTACTTC. It codes for CASMQRGLGETQYF.

This clone was seen only once. Here the CDR3 DNA reads TGTGCCACCGCGGAGACAGCGAACACCGGGGAGCTGTTTTTT. As protein: CATAETANTGELFF. The chain links TRBV15 to TRBJ2-2, with TRBD1 as a possible D gene (5 bases). Per germline, CDR1 LNHNV and CDR2 YYDKDF (reference sequence). The length of the CDR3 is 14 residues. With 8 bases removed from V and 0 bases from J, the gap between germline ends came to 10 bases.

J is TRBJ2-5 and V is TRBV7-3; D may be TRBD1 (6 bases). This CDR3 comprises 15 residues. CDR1 is SGHTA and CDR2 is FQGTGA in the germline V gene. The germline V and J ends were trimmed by 1 base and 0 bases, with 9 bases remaining between them. CDR3 bases: TGTGCCAGCAGCTTAAATAGGGGGTACCAAGAGACCCAGTACTTC. Translating it yields CASSLNRGYQETQYF.

V gene TRBV30 combines with J gene TRBJ1-3, with a weak D call TRBD1 (5 bases). The CDR3 sequence is 13 residues long. The germline V gene encodes CDR1 GTSNPN and CDR2 SVGIG (reference sequence). V lost 4 bases to trimming and J lost 4 bases, with 11 bases between them. DNA for the CDR3: TGTGCCTGGACAACAGGATGGGGAAACACCATATATTTT. This codes for CAWTTGWGNTIYF.

The rearrangement joins TRBV19 to TRBJ2-7; 8 bases match TRBD2. Germline-derived CDR1 and CDR2 are LNHDA and SQIVND (reference sequence). The CDR3 length is 14 residues. After removal of 3 bases from V and 3 bases from J, the junction contained 4 bases not matched to a gene. Here the CDR3 reads CASSIASGSYEQYF. The CDR3 bases are TGTGCCAGTAGTATCGCCAGCGGGAGCTACGAGCAGTACTTC.

In this sample, this clone turned up once. This chain joins TRBV30 and TRBJ1-5; 8 bases map to TRBD1. Trimming removed 1 base from V and 2 bases from J; junction bases left unmatched: 1. The CDR3 loop spans 14 amino acids. In germline, CDR1 is GTSNPN, CDR2 SVGIG (reference sequence). CDR3 coding DNA: TGTGCCTGGAGTGCAGGGGGCGGCAATCAGCCCCAGCATTTT. This encodes CAWSAGGGNQPQHF.